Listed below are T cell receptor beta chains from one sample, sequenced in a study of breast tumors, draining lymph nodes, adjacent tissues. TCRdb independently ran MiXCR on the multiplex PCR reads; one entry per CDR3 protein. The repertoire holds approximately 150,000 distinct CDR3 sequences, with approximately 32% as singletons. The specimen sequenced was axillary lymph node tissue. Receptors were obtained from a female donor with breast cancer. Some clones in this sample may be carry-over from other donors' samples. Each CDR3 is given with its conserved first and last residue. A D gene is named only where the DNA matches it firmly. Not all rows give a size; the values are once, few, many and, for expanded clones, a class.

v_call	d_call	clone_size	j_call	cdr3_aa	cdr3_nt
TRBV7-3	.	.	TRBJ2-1	CASSAGTHNEQFF	TGTGCCAGCAGTGCAGGGACCCACAATGAGCAGTTCTTC
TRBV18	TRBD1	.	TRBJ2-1	CASSPRRDRGDNEQFF	TGTGCCAGCTCACCGCGGAGGGACAGGGGTGACAATGAGCAGTTCTTC
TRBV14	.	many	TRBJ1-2	CASSRYDADKYGYTF	TGTGCCAGCAGCCGTTACGACGCGGACAAATATGGCTACACCTTC
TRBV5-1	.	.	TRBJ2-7	CASRLASSYDQYF	TGCGCCAGCCGCTTGGCCAGCTCCTACGACCAGTACTTC
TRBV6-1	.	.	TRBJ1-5	CASSQPRVSNQPQHF	TGTGCCAGCAGTCAACCCCGGGTTAGCAATCAGCCCCAGCATTTT
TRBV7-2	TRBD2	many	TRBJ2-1	CASSLEKRGAYNEQFF	TGTGCCAGCAGCTTAGAGAAGCGGGGGGCTTACAATGAGCAGTTCTTC
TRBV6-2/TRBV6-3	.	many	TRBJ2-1	CASTRQVGAYNEQFF	TGTGCCAGCACTAGACAGGTGGGGGCTTACAATGAGCAGTTCTTC
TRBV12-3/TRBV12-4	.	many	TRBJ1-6	CASSLSRGLNSPLHF	TGTGCCAGCAGTTTATCAAGAGGGTTAAATTCACCCCTCCACTTT
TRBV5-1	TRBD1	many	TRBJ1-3	CASSLNRGQTSGNTIYF	TGCGCCAGCAGCTTGAACAGGGGTCAAACCTCTGGAAACACCATATATTTT
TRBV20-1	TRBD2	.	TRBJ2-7	CSARDPTASGDYEQYF	TGCAGTGCTAGAGATCCCACAGCTAGCGGGGACTACGAGCAGTACTTC
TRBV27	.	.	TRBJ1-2	CAPPIGLRYTYGYTF	TGTGCCCCGCCCATCGGGCTGCGATATACCTATGGCTACACCTTC
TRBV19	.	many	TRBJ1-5	CASETDSINQPQHF	TGTGCCAGTGAGACAGACAGTATCAATCAGCCCCAGCATTTT
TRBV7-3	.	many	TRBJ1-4	CASSLQAETNEKLFF	TGTGCCAGCAGCTTACAAGCGGAGACTAATGAAAAACTGTTTTTT
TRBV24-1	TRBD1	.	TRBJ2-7	CATSDGTVHGQYF	TGCGCCACCAGTGACGGGACAGTTCACGGGCAGTACTTC
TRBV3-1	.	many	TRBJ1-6	CASSQVGGVGSPLHF	TGTGCCAGCAGCCAAGTTGGCGGTGTAGGTTCACCCCTCCACTTT
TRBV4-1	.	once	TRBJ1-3	CASSEEGALWGSGNTIYF	TGTGCCAGCAGTGAAGAAGGGGCTCTTTGGGGGAGTGGAAACACCATATATTTT
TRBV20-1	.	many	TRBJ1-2	CSARDQPARGYTF	TGCAGTGCTAGAGATCAGCCAGCTCGTGGCTACACCTTC
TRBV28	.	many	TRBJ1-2	CASSSRYGQRGGYTF	TGTGCCAGCAGTTCACGATACGGACAGAGAGGTGGCTACACCTTC
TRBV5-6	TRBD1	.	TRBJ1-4	CASSSRTGGEKLFF	TGTGCCAGCAGCTCTCGGACAGGGGGTGAAAAACTGTTTTTT
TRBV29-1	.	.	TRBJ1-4	CSVEAQGNEKLFF	TGCAGCGTTGAAGCGCAGGGGAATGAAAAACTGTTTTTT
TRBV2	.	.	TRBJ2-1	CASSGGPLQFF	TGTGCCAGCAGTGGGGGCCCCCTACAGTTCTTC
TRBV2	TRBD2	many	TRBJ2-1	CASSEFLAGHYNEQFF	TGTGCCAGCAGTGAATTCCTAGCGGGTCACTACAATGAGCAGTTCTTC
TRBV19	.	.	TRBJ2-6	CASKGRGQSGANVLTF	TGTGCCAGTAAGGGTCGAGGACAGTCTGGGGCCAACGTCCTGACTTTC
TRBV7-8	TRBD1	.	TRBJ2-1	CASTPGTANEQFF	TGTGCCAGCACCCCCGGGACAGCCAATGAGCAGTTCTTC
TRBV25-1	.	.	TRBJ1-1	CASSAWGEGTEAFF	TGTGCCAGCAGTGCCTGGGGGGAGGGCACTGAAGCTTTCTTT
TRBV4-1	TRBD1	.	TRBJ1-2	CASSPRQGNGYTF	TGCGCCAGCAGCCCCCGACAGGGGAATGGCTACACCTTC
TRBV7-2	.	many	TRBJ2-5	CASSQTRSVQQTQYF	TGTGCCAGCAGCCAGACCAGGAGTGTTCAACAGACCCAGTACTTC
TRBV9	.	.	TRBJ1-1	CASSVGQLNTEAFF	TGTGCCAGCAGCGTAGGTCAATTGAACACTGAAGCTTTCTTT
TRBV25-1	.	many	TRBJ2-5	CASSFRIKGQETQYF	TGTGCCAGCAGTTTCCGCATCAAGGGGCAAGAGACCCAGTACTTC
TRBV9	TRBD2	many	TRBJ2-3	CASSETSGGSTDTQYF	TGTGCCAGCAGCGAGACTAGCGGGGGGAGCACAGATACGCAGTATTTT
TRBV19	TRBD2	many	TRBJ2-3	CASQGVSGGADTQYF	TGTGCCAGCCAAGGGGTTAGCGGGGGGGCAGATACGCAGTATTTT
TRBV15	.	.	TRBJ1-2	CATSSDLMEGYTF	TGTGCCACCAGCTCAGACCTTATGGAGGGCTACACCTTC
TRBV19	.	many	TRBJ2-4	CASTAGGAKINIQYF	TGTGCCAGTACTGCGGGCGGGGCAAAAATAAACATTCAGTACTTC
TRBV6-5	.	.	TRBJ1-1	CASSYPGRGTEAFF	TGTGCCAGCAGTTACCCGGGCCGGGGCACTGAAGCTTTCTTT
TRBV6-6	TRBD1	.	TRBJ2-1	CASNSGQGSSYNEQFF	TGTGCCAGCAATTCGGGACAGGGAAGCTCCTACAATGAGCAGTTCTTC
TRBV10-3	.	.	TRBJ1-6	CAISPQAALNSPLHF	TGTGCCATCAGTCCCCAGGCTGCGCTCAATTCACCCCTCCACTTT
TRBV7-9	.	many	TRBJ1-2	CASREGTYGYTF	TGTGCCAGCAGAGAGGGTACATATGGCTACACCTTC
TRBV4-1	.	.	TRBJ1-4	CASSQEGRDEKLFF	TGCGCCAGCAGCCAAGAAGGCCGGGATGAAAAACTGTTTTTT
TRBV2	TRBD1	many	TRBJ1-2	CASTHRGGGYTF	TGTGCCAGCACTCACAGGGGTGGCGGCTACACCTTC
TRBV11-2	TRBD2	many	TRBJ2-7	CASSRQRGGTYEQYF	TGTGCCAGCAGCCGTCAGCGGGGGGGCACCTACGAGCAGTACTTC
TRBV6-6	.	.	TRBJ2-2	CASSHLGGGNTGELFF	TGTGCCAGCAGTCACCTCGGAGGGGGGAACACCGGGGAGCTGTTTTTT
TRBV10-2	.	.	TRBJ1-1	CASSDQQAFF	TGCGCCAGCAGTGATCAACAAGCTTTCTTT
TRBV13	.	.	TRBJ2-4	CASSLEGEAKDIQYF	TGTGCCAGCAGCTTAGAGGGGGAGGCCAAAGACATTCAGTACTTC
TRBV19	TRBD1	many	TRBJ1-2	CAARGGDSSYGYTF	TGTGCCGCCAGGGGGGGGGACAGCTCCTATGGCTACACCTTC
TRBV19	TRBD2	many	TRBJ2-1	CASSNVAGVGFNEQFF	TGTGCCAGTAGTAATGTGGCGGGGGTAGGTTTCAATGAGCAGTTCTTC
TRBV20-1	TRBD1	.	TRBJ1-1	CSARDTQGWAFF	TGCAGTGCTAGAGACACACAGGGGTGGGCTTTCTTT
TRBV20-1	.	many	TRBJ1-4	CSARDARTTNEKLFF	TGCAGTGCTAGAGATGCGAGAACGACAAACGAAAAACTGTTTTTT
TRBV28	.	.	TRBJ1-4	CASSSPGDPTNEKLFF	TGTGCCAGCAGTTCCCCCGGGGACCCAACTAATGAAAAACTGTTTTTT
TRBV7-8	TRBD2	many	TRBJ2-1	CASSLAAGGPANEQFF	TGTGCCAGCAGCTTGGCAGCGGGGGGGCCGGCCAATGAGCAGTTCTTC
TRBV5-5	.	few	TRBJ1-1	CASSARVYDTEAFF	TGTGCCAGCAGCGCCAGGGTCTACGACACTGAAGCTTTCTTT